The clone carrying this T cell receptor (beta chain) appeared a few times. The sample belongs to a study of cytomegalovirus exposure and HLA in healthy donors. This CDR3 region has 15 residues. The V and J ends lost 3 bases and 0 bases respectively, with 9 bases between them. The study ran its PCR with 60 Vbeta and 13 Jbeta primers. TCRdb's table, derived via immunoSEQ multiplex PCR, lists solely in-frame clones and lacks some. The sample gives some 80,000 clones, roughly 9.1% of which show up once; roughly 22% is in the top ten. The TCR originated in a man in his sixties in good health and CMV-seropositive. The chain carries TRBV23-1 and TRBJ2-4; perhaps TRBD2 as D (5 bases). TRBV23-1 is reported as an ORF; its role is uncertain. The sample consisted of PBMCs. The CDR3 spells CASSQCAGAKNIQYF. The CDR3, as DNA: TGCGCCAGCAGTCAGTGCGCGGGAGCCAAAAACATTCAGTACTTC.